The text below deals with one T cell receptor beta chain. Its target is not known. This record comes from a study of molecular identifiers for immune sequencing clone quantification. Study details: Split five ways in replicates, RNA from approximately 20,000 or 98,000 naive CD8 cells had four portions sequenced.

MiXCR, applied by TCRdb to the PCR reads, yields one record per CDR3 protein. In the table there are around 94,000 distinct CDR3 sequences, about a third of which are singletons. Findings of the study overall: The study found clones above 20 RNA copies held over 97% of effector molecules and under 1% in naive cells.

Sequencing was carried out using naive CD8+ T cells from blood, with Jurkat cell RNA spiked in. The subset: FACS-sorted CD8+CD4-CCR7+CD45RA+ naive T cells. The receptor was derived from a human donor in good health. Some libraries in this study had Jurkat cell RNA spiked in.

CDR3 DNA: TGTGCCAGCAGCTTAATCACACCTACCTACGAGCAGTACTTC. Protein product: CASSLITPTYEQYF. V gene TRBV7-9 combines with J gene TRBJ2-7; D is undetermined. The CDR3 runs to 14 residues. Trimming took 2 bases from V and 2 from J, leaving 10 bases between them. Germline-derived CDR1 and CDR2 are SEHNR and FQNEAQ (reference sequence).